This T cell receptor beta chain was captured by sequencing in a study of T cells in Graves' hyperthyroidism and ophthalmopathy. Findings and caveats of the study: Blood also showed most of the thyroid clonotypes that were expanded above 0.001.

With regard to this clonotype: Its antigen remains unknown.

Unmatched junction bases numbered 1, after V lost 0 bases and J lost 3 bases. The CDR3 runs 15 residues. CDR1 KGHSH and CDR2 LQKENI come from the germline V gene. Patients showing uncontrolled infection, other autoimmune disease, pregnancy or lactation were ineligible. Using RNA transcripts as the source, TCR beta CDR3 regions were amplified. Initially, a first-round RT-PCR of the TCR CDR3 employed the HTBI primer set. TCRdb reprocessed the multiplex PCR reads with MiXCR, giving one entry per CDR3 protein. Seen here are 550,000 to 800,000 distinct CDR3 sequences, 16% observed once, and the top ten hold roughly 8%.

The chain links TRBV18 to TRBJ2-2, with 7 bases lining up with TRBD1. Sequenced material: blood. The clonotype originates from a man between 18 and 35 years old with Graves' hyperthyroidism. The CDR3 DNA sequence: TGTGCCAGCTCACCACCAGGGGGCTACACCGGGGAGCTGTTTTTT. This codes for CASSPPGGYTGELFF.